The 9 T cell receptor beta chains in this list originate from one sample, sequenced in a study of beta chain features in type 1 diabetes (dated by TCRdb to 2016 to 2019). On the study overall, not on this receptor specifically: In all four CD4+ subsets, TCRB CDR3 length was moderately but significantly shorter in type 1 diabetes patients.

Their specific antigens are unknown. Libraries were constructed by the immunoSEQ multiplex PCR assay. The High Capacity cDNA Reverse Transcription Kit was used to reverse transcribe all of the isolated RNA, meaning that expressed TCRB transcripts were what got sequenced. TCRdb took over this immuneACCESS table, retaining in-frame rearrangements with V and J assigned. Such tables are incomplete; in checked studies, under half of the missing clones stem from an unresolved V gene, and the remainder is unexplained. A total of some 44,000 clones appear in this sample, around 71% of them only once. The ten largest clonotypes hold more than 2% of the sample. The sequencing sample was made of Tregs from blood. Explained via the paper, the cell subset or site label denotes: regulatory CD4+ T cells. These TCRs come from a woman aged 18-30 years with type 1 diabetes.

CDR3 nucleotides: TGTGCCAGCAGTCGACAGGGTGGTTCCTACGAGCAGTACTTC. Translation gives CASSRQGGSYEQYF. V is TRBV2 and J is TRBJ2-7; TRBD1 agrees at 7 bases. The V segment lost 5 bases and the J segment 1 base; nucleotides outside the gene matches: 5. The germline V gene has CDR1 SNHLY and CDR2 FYNNEI. This CDR3 has 14 amino acids.

The chain's CDR3 is CREGAGGCSPLHF. The CDR3 DNA sequence: TGCAGGGAGGGGGCGGGTGGATGCTCACCCCTCCACTTT. The chain uses TRBV29-1 and TRBJ1-6; 7 nucleotides agree with TRBD1. The CDR3 runs 13 residues. Germline V gives CDR1 SQVTM, CDR2 ANQGSEA.

The genes are TRBV27 and TRBJ2-5, with 7 bases fitting TRBD2. Germline V lookup: CDR1 MNHEY, CDR2 SMNVEV (reference sequence). V shed 2 bases and J 11 bases; nucleotides not matched to a gene: 14. The CDR3 length is 15 residues. The DNA of the CDR3 is TGTGCCAGCAGTTTAGGGACCGCCGTTTTGCGGGAGCAGTACTTC. Residues: CASSLGTAVLREQYF.

The chain recombines TRBV5-1 with TRBJ1-5; 8 positions match TRBD1. The CDR3 covers 14 residues. The V gene's germline CDR1 is SGHRS and CDR2 YFSETQ. V shed 3 bases, J shed 2 bases, and the junction held 1 base outside the gene matches. CDR3 nucleotide sequence: TGCGCCAGCAGCTCGACAGGGGGCAATCAGCCCCAGCATTTT. This encodes CASSSTGGNQPQHF.

This clone was recorded a few times. The V gene is TRBV19, the J gene TRBJ2-1, with 7 bases aligning to TRBD2. Germline V gives CDR1 LNHDA, CDR2 SQIVND (reference sequence). With V trimmed by 5 bases and J by 10 bases, 20 bases remained unmatched. The CDR3 covers 17 residues. CDR3 residues: CASSPVVGLAVGREQFF. In DNA, the CDR3 is TGTGCCAGTAGTCCAGTGGTGGGGCTAGCGGTGGGACGGGAGCAGTTCTTC.

The chain recombines TRBV7-3 with TRBJ1-1; a possible D gene is TRBD1 (6 bases). There are 13 residues in the CDR3. CDR1 and CDR2 (germline): SGHTA, FQGTGA. V lost 2 bases and J 12 bases, leaving 16 bases between the germline ends. The DNA for the CDR3 is TGTGCCAGCAGCTTAGAGGGGGGGGGTAGGACTTTCTTT. This sequence encodes CASSLEGGGRTFF.

This rearrangement joins TRBV27 to TRBJ2-2; 7 positions agree with TRBD2. With 4 bases clipped from V and 5 bases from J, the junction kept 7 bases outside the gene matches. The CDR3 is 15 residues long. Looked up from germline, CDR1 is MNHEY and CDR2 is SMNVEV (reference sequence). CDR3 nucleotide sequence: TGTGCCAGCAGTTCCGTCAGCGGGGTAACCGGGGAGCTGTTTTTT. Translated, it gives CASSSVSGVTGELFF.

This clone is medium-sized (0.01 to 0.1%). The chain combines TRBV7-9 with TRBJ2-2; 8 positions match TRBD2. Germline CDR1 SEHNR, CDR2 FQNEAQ (reference sequence). This CDR3 comprises 15 residues. The V and J ends lost 7 bases and 0 bases, in that order; junction bases with no gene match: 4. The CDR3 DNA reads as TGTGCCAGCATCGGACTAGCATCGAACACCGGGGAGCTGTTTTTT. It encodes CASIGLASNTGELFF.

The chain combines TRBV6-6 with TRBJ1-1; TRBD1 agrees at 8 bases. This CDR3 region has 15 residues. The V and J ends lost 5 bases and 1 base, in that order; junction bases with no gene match: 6. CDR1 MNHNY and CDR2 SVGAGI come from the germline V gene (reference sequence). DNA for the CDR3: TGTGCCAGCAGTACCAGGACAGGGCAGAACACTGAAGCTTTCTTT. It specifies CASSTRTGQNTEAFF.